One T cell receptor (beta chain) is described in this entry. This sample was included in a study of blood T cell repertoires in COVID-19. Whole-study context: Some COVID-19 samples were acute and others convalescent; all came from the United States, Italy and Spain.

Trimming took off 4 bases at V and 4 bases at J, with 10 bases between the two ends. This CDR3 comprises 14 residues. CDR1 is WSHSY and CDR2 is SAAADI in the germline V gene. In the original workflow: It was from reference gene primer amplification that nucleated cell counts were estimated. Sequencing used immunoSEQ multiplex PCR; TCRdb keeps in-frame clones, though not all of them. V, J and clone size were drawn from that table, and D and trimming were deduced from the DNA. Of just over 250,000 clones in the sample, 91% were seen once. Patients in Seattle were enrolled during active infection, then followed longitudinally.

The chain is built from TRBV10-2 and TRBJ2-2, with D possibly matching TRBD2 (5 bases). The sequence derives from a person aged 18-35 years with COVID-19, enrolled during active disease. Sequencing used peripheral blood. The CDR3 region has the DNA TGCGCCAGCAGTGGGTTAGAGGGCACCGGGGAGCTGTTTTTT. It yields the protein CASSGLEGTGELFF.